A single sample gave rise to the 9 T cell receptor beta chains below, sequenced in a study of blood T cell repertoires in COVID-19 (dated by TCRdb to 2018 to 2020). The method was the immunoSEQ multiplex PCR assay. Drawn from immuneACCESS, this table holds only the in-frame rearrangements with V and J called that TCRdb kept. Clones are partly lost; checked studies trace under half to an unresolved V gene and leave the rest unexplained. For this sample there are around 150,000 clones; under 95% appear just once. Roughly a sixth of the sample belongs to the ten largest clones. The sample was peripheral blood. All receptors come from a man between 60 and 75 years old with active or convalescent COVID-19.

The V call is TRBV2, the J call TRBJ2-3; 12 bases map to TRBD2. CDR1 is SNHLY, CDR2 FYNNEI, per germline. The V gene end was trimmed by 5 bases and the J gene end by 8 bases; junction bases not matched to a gene: 5. The length of the CDR3 is 14 residues. CDR3 in amino acids: CASSTSGRPVTQYF. CDR3 nucleotides: TGTGCCAGCAGTACTAGCGGGAGGCCCGTTACGCAGTATTTT. Full variable domain (remainder filled in from reference TRBV2 and TRBJ2-3): EPEVTQTPSHQVTQMGQEVILRCVPISNHLYFYWYRQILGQKVEFLVSFYNNEISEKSEIFDDQFSVERPDGSNFTLKIRSTKLEDSAMYFCASSTSGRPVTQYFGPGTRLTVL.

This clone has just one count. Written as DNA, the CDR3 is TGTGCCAGCAGCTTATTCCCGAGCTCCTACGAGCAGTACTTC. It yields the protein CASSLFPSSYEQYF. The V gene is TRBV11-2, the J gene TRBJ2-7; D is ambiguous. Germline V gives CDR1 SGHAT, CDR2 FQNNGV. With 2 bases removed from V and 0 bases from J, the gap between germline ends came to 8 bases. There are 14 residues in the CDR3.

V and J are TRBV28 and TRBJ1-1; possible D gene TRBD1, 5 bases. The CDR3 is 14 residues long. V dropped 6 bases and J dropped 2 bases, with 13 bases sitting between them. The germline V gene has CDR1 MDHEN and CDR2 SYDVKM. CDR3 protein: CASSVTDINTEAFF. The CDR3 DNA follows: TGTGCCAGCAGCGTGACAGATATCAACACTGAAGCTTTCTTT.

This chain connects TRBV25-1 to TRBJ1-2, with D perhaps TRBD1 (6 bases). The V end was cut by 6 bases, the J end by 4 bases, with 9 bases between. Germline V gene data show CDR1 as MGHDK and CDR2 as SYGVNS. The length of the CDR3 is 12 residues. DNA for the CDR3: TGTGCCAGCAGAGACAGGTCCTATGGCTACACCTTC. It codes for CASRDRSYGYTF.

V and J are TRBV5-8 and TRBJ2-3; 14 positions match TRBD2. CDR1 SGHTS and CDR2 YDEGEE come from the germline V gene. V dropped 1 base and J dropped 6; count of bases not matched to a gene: 4. The CDR3 totals 16 residues. The CDR3 bases are TGTGCCAGCAGCTTGCACGGGACTAGCGGGAGTGATACGCAGTATTTT. Translation gives CASSLHGTSGSDTQYF.

The gene calls are TRBV7-6 and TRBJ2-7; 7 bases agree with TRBD2. Trimming at V came to 5 bases and at J to 2 bases, leaving 9 bases not matched to a gene. The CDR3 extends over 15 amino acids. Per germline, CDR1 SGHVS and CDR2 FNYEAQ. The CDR3: CASSHGLLATYEQYF. The CDR3 DNA is TGTGCCAGCAGCCACGGGTTACTAGCGACCTACGAGCAGTACTTC.

The V gene is TRBV10-2, the J gene TRBJ2-1; 13 positions match TRBD2. The V gene end was trimmed by 7 bases and the J gene end by 8 bases; junction bases not matched to a gene: 8. This CDR3 is built from 15 residues. CDR1 is WSHSY, CDR2 SAAADI, per germline. CDR3 sequence reads: CASTQLAGGPHEQFF. CDR3 bases: TGCGCCAGCACCCAACTAGCGGGGGGGCCCCATGAGCAGTTCTTC.

In this sample, this clone turned up once. The CDR3 loop is CASSQRPGGVWPQHF. CDR3 coding DNA: TGTGCCAGCAGCCAACGCCCAGGGGGCGTTTGGCCCCAGCATTTT. V gene TRBV3-1 (or the pseudogene TRBV3-2) combines with J gene TRBJ1-5; TRBD1 matches at 8 bases. V trimming: 2 bases; J trimming: 9 bases; junction bases outside the gene matches: 9. The CDR3 runs 15 residues. Germline loops: CDR1 LGHDT, CDR2 YNNKEL (reference sequence).

This sequence joins TRBV19 and TRBJ1-1; no firm D call. This CDR3 contains 12 residues. Germline V lookup: CDR1 LNHDA, CDR2 SQIVND (reference sequence). V lost 7 bases, J lost 4 bases, and 10 bases lay in between. The CDR3 DNA follows: TGTGCCAGTACCCCAAGAGGCACTGAAGCTTTCTTT. As protein: CASTPRGTEAFF.